Below, 23 T cell receptor beta chains from the same sample are listed, as sequenced in a study of Graves' ophthalmopathy and Graves' hyperthyroidism. Amplification targeted the TCR beta CDR3 regions, with RNA transcripts as the source material. An opening RT-PCR round employed HTBI primers and preceded a second-round multiplex PCR. TCRdb redid the calling of the multiplex PCR reads with MiXCR, one entry per CDR3 protein. The data contain around 660,000 distinct CDR3 sequences, roughly two fifths of them singletons. Sequenced sample: peripheral blood. All receptors come from an adult man with Graves' ophthalmopathy.

This clonotype was observed a handful of times. V and J are TRBV10-3 and TRBJ1-1; TRBD1 is a possible D gene (5 bases). V was shortened by 7 bases and J by 4 bases, with 16 bases between the two germline ends. The CDR3 loop spans 14 amino acids. Germline V gives CDR1 ENHRY, CDR2 SYGVKD. In DNA, the CDR3 is TGTGCCATCACCGGAGTAGGGGCGGGCACTGAAGCTTTCTTT. Translating it yields CAITGVGAGTEAFF.

This clonotype was counted ten times or more. J is TRBJ2-5 and V is TRBV9, with 7 bases matching TRBD2. V lost 4 bases to trimming and J lost 2 bases; unmatched junction nucleotides: 5. Per germline, CDR1 SGDLS and CDR2 YYNGEE. The CDR3 runs 14 residues. The CDR3 here is CASSRRGLQETQYF. CDR3 in DNA: TGTGCCAGCAGCCGAAGGGGACTACAAGAGACCCAGTACTTC.

This rearrangement joins TRBV10-3 to TRBJ2-6; TRBD1 matches at 8 bases. Germline V gives CDR1 ENHRY, CDR2 SYGVKD. J was trimmed by 0 bases and V by 6 bases; bases with no gene match: 7. This CDR3 comprises 17 residues. This CDR3 reads CAIRPGQVFSGANVLTF. The CDR3 DNA sequence: TGTGCCATCAGGCCGGGACAGGTTTTCTCTGGGGCCAACGTCCTGACTTTC.

This clonotype was observed at least ten times. The genes are TRBV2 and TRBJ2-1; D remains unclear. Trimming removed 2 bases from V and 6 bases from J, with 14 bases in between. This CDR3 spans 15 amino acids. Germline values: CDR1 SNHLY, CDR2 FYNNEI. CDR3 protein: CASSERQTRGNEQFF. In DNA form, the CDR3 reads TGTGCCAGCAGTGAACGCCAAACTCGAGGCAATGAGCAGTTCTTC. The full variable domain, rest sourced from reference TRBV2 and TRBJ2-1, is EPEVTQTPSHQVTQMGQEVILRCVPISNHLYFYWYRQILGQKVEFLVSFYNNEISEKSEIFDDQFSVERPDGSNFTLKIRSTKLEDSAMYFCASSERQTRGNEQFFGPGTRLTVL.

The chain is built from TRBV15 and TRBJ1-4, with a weak D call TRBD1 (5 bases). Between the trimmed V and J ends, which lost 0 bases and 12 bases, there was a span of 17 bases. Germline V gives CDR1 LNHNV, CDR2 YYDKDF (reference sequence). The CDR3 is 15 residues long. This CDR3 is CATSRDGQGMEELFF. CDR3 in DNA: TGTGCCACCAGCAGAGATGGGCAGGGCATGGAGGAACTGTTTTTT.

In this sample, this clonotype turned up a few times. The V and J genes are TRBV7-9 and TRBJ2-5; D is undetermined. In germline, CDR1 is SEHNR, CDR2 FQNEAQ (reference sequence). The V gene lost 5 bases and the J gene lost 1 base, with 11 bases spanning the gap. This CDR3 has 14 residues. The CDR3: CASSQDSIQETQYF. Written as DNA, the CDR3 is TGTGCCAGCAGCCAAGATAGCATCCAAGAGACCCAGTACTTC. Full variable domain (outside the CDR3, taken from reference TRBV7-9 and TRBJ2-5): DTGVSQNPRHKITKRGQNVTFRCDPISEHNRLYWYRQTLGQGPEFLTYFQNEAQLEKSRLLSDRFSAERPKGSFSTLEIQRTEQGDSAMYLCASSQDSIQETQYFGPGTRLLVL.

This clonotype was counted at least ten times. At one boundary the junction diverges from the germline segment, which might be a read error. The chain uses TRBV19 and TRBJ2-7, with D tentatively TRBD2 (6 bases). There are 12 residues in the CDR3. Germline CDR1 is LNHDA and CDR2 is SQIVND (reference sequence). For the CDR3, the DNA is TGCGCCAGCAGTATCGGAGGGTACGAGCAGTACTTC. Translation: CASSIGGYEQYF. Together with reference TRBV19 and TRBJ2-7, the CDR3 gives the full variable domain: DGGITQSPKYLFRKEGQNVTLSCEQNLNHDAMYWYRQDPGQGLRLIYYSQIVNDFQKGDIAEGYSVSREKKESFPLTVTSAQKNPTAFYLCASSIGGYEQYFGPGTRLTVT.

This clonotype occurred a few times. A read error may produce the germline difference seen at one junction end. This sequence joins TRBV7-9 and TRBJ2-6; 7 bases agree with TRBD1. Germline V gives CDR1 SEHNR, CDR2 FQNEAQ (reference sequence). The CDR3 consists of 13 residues. CDR3 sequence reads: CASSSPRDSPWAF. In DNA form, the CDR3 reads TGTGCCAGCAGCTCCCCCCGGGACAGCCCATGGGCTTTC.

This sequence joins TRBV11-1 and TRBJ2-2; tentative D call: TRBD1 (6 bases). V was trimmed by 3 bases and J by 0 bases, leaving 11 bases between them. This CDR3 spans 16 amino acids. Germline CDR1 is SGHAT and CDR2 is FQDESV (reference sequence). CDR3 nucleotide sequence: TGTGCCAGCAGCTTGAGACAGGAGACGAACACCGGGGAGCTGTTTTTT. It is translated as CASSLRQETNTGELFF. The full variable domain, rest sourced from reference TRBV11-1 and TRBJ2-2, is EAEVAQSPRYKITEKSQAVAFWCDPISGHATLYWYRQILGQGPELLVQFQDESVVDDSQLPKDRFSAERLKGVDSTLKIQPAELGDSAMYLCASSLRQETNTGELFFGEGSRLTVL.

The chain has TRBV6-5 and TRBJ2-7, with 10 positions matching TRBD1. Germline V gene lookup returns CDR1 MNHEY and CDR2 SVGAGI. The CDR3 totals 17 residues. V dropped 0 bases and J dropped 0; count of bases not matched to a gene: 5. This chain's CDR3 is CASSYSGTGDSSYEQYF. The CDR3 bases are TGTGCCAGCAGTTACTCCGGGACAGGGGATAGCTCCTACGAGCAGTACTTC.

The V gene is TRBV6-1, the J gene TRBJ2-5, with 8 positions matching TRBD1. V dropped 7 bases and J dropped 3; count of bases not matched to a gene: 4. The CDR3 is made up of 13 amino acids. CDR1 is MNHNS, CDR2 SASEGT, per germline. CDR3 sequence: CASTETGEETQYF. Written as DNA, the CDR3 is TGTGCCAGCACAGAGACAGGGGAAGAGACCCAGTACTTC.

This clonotype appeared many times. This chain joins TRBV7-6 and TRBJ1-1; D remains ambiguous. Trimming left V 6 bases short and J 4 bases short, with 15 bases between. The germline gives CDR1 SGHVS, CDR2 FNYEAQ. The CDR3 sequence is 14 residues long. The CDR3 protein is CASSERGGGTEAFF. For the CDR3, the DNA is TGTGCCAGCAGTGAGCGGGGAGGAGGCACTGAAGCTTTCTTT.

The chain carries TRBV24-1 and TRBJ2-1; no clear D gene. The CDR3 sequence is 14 residues long. V was trimmed by 2 bases and J by 5 bases, leaving 9 bases between them. Per germline, CDR1 KGHDR and CDR2 SFDVKD. The CDR3 nucleotides are TGTGCCACCAGTGATTCTGTCCCCGACAATGAGCAGTTCTTC. This encodes CATSDSVPDNEQFF.

This clonotype was counted many times. The chain employs TRBV11-2 and TRBJ1-1, with TRBD1 matching over 9 bases. CDR1 and CDR2 (germline): SGHAT, FQNNGV. The CDR3 is 14 amino acids. Trimming took 3 bases from V and 8 from J; bases not matched to a gene: 7. The CDR3 loop reads CASSLGQGYKEAFF. The CDR3 coding sequence is TGTGCCAGCAGCTTGGGACAGGGTTATAAAGAAGCTTTCTTT.

This chain links TRBV7-9 with TRBJ2-1, with D maybe TRBD2 (5 bases). Germline V gene sequence: CDR1 SEHNR, CDR2 FQNEAQ (reference sequence). The CDR3 has 17 residues. V was cut by 1 base and J by 4 bases, with 17 bases left in between. CDR3 loop: CASSLVASVTIYNEQFF. CDR3 nucleotide sequence: TGTGCCAGCAGCTTAGTAGCGTCTGTGACCATTTACAATGAGCAGTTCTTC.

This clonotype was detected only a few times. This chain joins TRBV5-1 and TRBJ2-2; no reliable D call. The length of the CDR3 is 14 residues. The V and J ends lost 2 bases and 4 bases respectively, with 9 bases between them. Germline V gives CDR1 SGHRS, CDR2 YFSETQ. The CDR3 sequence is CASSFNSFTGELFF. CDR3 coding DNA: TGCGCCAGCAGCTTTAACAGTTTCACCGGGGAGCTGTTTTTT.

The sample holds many counts of this clonotype. The chain uses TRBV2 and TRBJ1-3; possible D gene TRBD1, 5 bases. The germline V and J ends were trimmed by 6 bases and 3 bases, with 9 bases remaining between them. CDR3 length equals 13 residues. The germline V gene has CDR1 SNHLY and CDR2 FYNNEI. CDR3 region: CASRDIFGNTIYF. Written as DNA, the CDR3 is TGTGCCAGCAGGGACATATTTGGAAACACCATATATTTT.

The J gene is TRBJ1-5, the V gene TRBV7-2; tentatively, D is TRBD1 (5 bases). V was clipped by 1 base and J by 7 bases, with 14 bases between them. The length of the CDR3 is 15 residues. Germline V CDR1 and CDR2: SGHTA, FQGNSA. DNA of the CDR3: TGTGCCAGCAGCTTAGTGGACGGGGGTGGACAGCCCCAGCATTTT. Its protein is CASSLVDGGGQPQHF.

The chain couples TRBV6-5 to TRBJ2-5, with 7 bases matching TRBD1. With V trimmed by 2 bases and J by 2 bases, 2 bases remained unmatched. This CDR3 has 14 amino acids. Germline CDR1 and CDR2: MNHEY and SVGAGI. For the CDR3, the DNA is TGTGCCAGCAGTTACAGGGGACAGCAAGAGACCCAGTACTTC. Amino acids: CASSYRGQQETQYF.

On this clonotype itself: A junction end diverges from the germline sequence, so it may reflect a read error. The gene calls are TRBV10-3 and TRBJ2-7; TRBD2 matches at 13 bases. Per the germline V gene, CDR1 is ENHRY and CDR2 is SYGVKD. The CDR3 is 18 residues long. The CDR3, as DNA: TGTGCCAGCAGTTCGACTAGCGGGGGGCGTGGTCCTTCCTACGAGCAGTACTTC. The encoded protein is CASSSTSGGRGPSYEQYF.

This clonotype has ten or more counts. V and J are TRBV15 and TRBJ1-1; 12 bases are shared with TRBD1. Germline values: CDR1 LNHNV, CDR2 YYDKDF (reference sequence). CDR3 length equals 13 residues. V lost 8 bases, J lost 6 bases, and 4 bases stayed unmatched. The CDR3 region is CATGTGGGPEAFF. DNA for the CDR3: TGTGCCACCGGGACAGGGGGCGGCCCTGAAGCTTTCTTT.

About this clonotype itself: One junction end does not reproduce the germline sequence, and a read error may be involved. The chain carries TRBV11-1 and TRBJ1-4; maybe TRBD1 (6 bases). The CDR3 is 16 residues long. Germline V gives CDR1 SGHAT, CDR2 FQDESV (reference sequence). In DNA form, the CDR3 reads TGTGCCAGTAGTATCGCAACAGGGTCGGGTAATGAAAAACAGTTTTTT. Its protein product is CASSIATGSGNEKQFF.

A note on this clonotype: A much larger clone sits a single nucleotide away, making a read error possible. The rearrangement joins TRBV7-2 to TRBJ1-1, with 7 bases fitting TRBD1. Looked up from germline, CDR1 is SGHTA and CDR2 is FQGNSA. This CDR3 is built from 15 residues. CDR3 sequence reads: CASSPQGTLNTEASF. The CDR3 DNA sequence: TGTGCCAGCAGCCCACAGGGGACCCTGAACACTGAAGCTTCCTTT.